This TCR beta chain was identified during a study of cytomegalovirus exposure and HLA in healthy donors. Findings and limits, study-wide: In a later analysis, HLA-associated TCR beta chains were more clonally expanded than equally common others. What a later analysis reportedly showed was that an Asian-associated ancestry cluster had fewer N-insertions than the roughly 700-donor mean.

About this clone itself: Its antigen remains unknown.

The primer mix had 60 Vbeta and 13 Jbeta primers. Methods used by the authors: In a later analysis, around 10 million of 83 million or so unique beta chains occurred in at least two donors. The repertoire was sequenced with immunoSEQ multiplex PCR; TCRdb's copy has only in-frame clones and lacks some. V and J calls and clone size are as listed in that table; D and trimming were resolved from the DNA. The sample table sets out some 64,000 clones. The receptor's source is a woman aged 30 to 39 in good health and CMV-seronegative. Sequencing was carried out using PBMCs.

CDR3 loop: CASSYSASGAYEQYF. The CDR3 coding sequence is TGTGCCAGCAGTTACTCAGCTAGCGGGGCCTACGAGCAGTACTTC. The chain combines TRBV6-5 with TRBJ2-7; 9 positions match TRBD2. CDR1 MNHEY and CDR2 SVGAGI come from the germline V gene. V gave up 0 bases and J gave up 2 bases; unmatched junction bases: 2. This CDR3 is 15 amino acids long.